Listed below are T cell receptor beta chains from one sample, sequenced in a study of cytomegalovirus exposure and HLA in healthy donors. Only in-frame clones appear in the TCRdb table, and some are missing; sequencing was by immunoSEQ multiplex PCR. The sample records some 200,000 clones, around 77% being singletons. The sample consisted of PBMCs. These receptors all stem from a female donor in good health and CMV-seronegative. CDR3s include the opening cysteine and the closing phenylalanine or tryptophan. Fields, in order: clone size, V gene, D gene, J gene, CDR3 protein, CDR3 DNA. A D gene is named only where the DNA matches it firmly. The listing skips clone size in some rows; elsewhere it reads once, few, many or a size class.

abundance: -; v_gene: TRBV7-9; d_gene: TRBD1; j_gene: TRBJ1-6; CDR3aa: CASSFGTGLIDYHF; CDR3nt: TGTGCCAGCAGCTTTGGGACAGGGTTGATAGATTACCACTTT
abundance: few; v_gene: TRBV4-1; d_gene: -; j_gene: TRBJ2-1; CDR3aa: CASSQDPPGSLGEQFF; CDR3nt: TGCGCCAGCAGCCAAGATCCGCCAGGGTCGCTCGGTGAGCAGTTCTTC
abundance: -; v_gene: TRBV13; d_gene: -; j_gene: TRBJ2-3; CDR3aa: CASSPSQTASTDTQYF; CDR3nt: TGTGCCAGCAGCCCCTCCCAGACTGCGAGCACAGATACGCAGTATTTT
abundance: -; v_gene: TRBV4-3; d_gene: TRBD1; j_gene: TRBJ2-7; CDR3aa: CASSQEGQGNNEQYF; CDR3nt: TGCGCCAGCAGCCAAGAAGGACAGGGAAACAACGAGCAGTACTTC
abundance: -; v_gene: TRBV10-3; d_gene: -; j_gene: TRBJ1-6; CDR3aa: CAISGSYNSPLHF; CDR3nt: TGTGCCATCTCGGGGTCGTATAATTCACCCCTCCACTTT
abundance: few; v_gene: TRBV19; d_gene: TRBD1; j_gene: TRBJ1-3; CDR3aa: CASSLSRTGRNSGNTIYF; CDR3nt: TGTGCCAGTAGCCTGTCTAGGACAGGGCGAAACTCTGGAAACACCATATATTTT
abundance: few; v_gene: TRBV4-1; d_gene: -; j_gene: TRBJ1-1; CDR3aa: CASSQDEQVTTFF; CDR3nt: TGCGCCAGCAGCCAAGATGAGCAAGTCACGACTTTCTTT
abundance: -; v_gene: TRBV7-2; d_gene: -; j_gene: TRBJ2-1; CDR3aa: CASSLTRRSNEQFF; CDR3nt: TGTGCCAGCAGCTTAACGAGGCGCTCCAATGAGCAGTTCTTC
abundance: -; v_gene: TRBV19; d_gene: -; j_gene: TRBJ1-1; CDR3aa: CASSFDTGRTEAFF; CDR3nt: TGTGCCAGTAGTTTTGACACAGGAAGAACTGAAGCTTTCTTT
abundance: -; v_gene: TRBV7-9; d_gene: -; j_gene: TRBJ1-5; CDR3aa: CASSLGPPGQNSNQPQHF; CDR3nt: TGTGCCAGCAGCTTAGGGCCTCCGGGACAAAATAGCAATCAGCCCCAGCATTTT
abundance: -; v_gene: TRBV19; d_gene: -; j_gene: TRBJ1-1; CDR3aa: CASSPRGARSNTEAFF; CDR3nt: TGTGCCAGTAGCCCTCGCGGGGCCAGGTCGAACACTGAAGCTTTCTTT
abundance: -; v_gene: TRBV11-1; d_gene: TRBD1; j_gene: TRBJ2-7; CDR3aa: CASSLRGQGADEQYF; CDR3nt: TGTGCCAGCAGCTTAAGGGGGCAGGGGGCGGACGAGCAGTACTTC
abundance: once; v_gene: TRBV20-1; d_gene: -; j_gene: TRBJ1-6; CDR3aa: CSAGPGLALHF; CDR3nt: TGCAGTGCTGGGCCAGGATTGGCCCTCCACTTT
abundance: -; v_gene: TRBV11-2; d_gene: -; j_gene: TRBJ1-5; CDR3aa: CASSLVWVREEGQPQHF; CDR3nt: TGTGCCAGCAGCTTAGTTTGGGTCAGGGAGGAGGGTCAGCCCCAGCATTTT
abundance: -; v_gene: TRBV9; d_gene: -; j_gene: TRBJ1-3; CDR3aa: CASSVAPSGNTIYF; CDR3nt: TGTGCCAGCAGCGTAGCTCCTTCTGGAAACACCATATATTTT
abundance: -; v_gene: TRBV14; d_gene: -; j_gene: TRBJ1-2; CDR3aa: CASSQDGAVPNYGYTF; CDR3nt: TGTGCCAGCAGCCAAGATGGGGCAGTGCCTAACTATGGCTACACCTTC
abundance: few; v_gene: TRBV18; d_gene: -; j_gene: TRBJ1-2; CDR3aa: CASSTLLGGGYTF; CDR3nt: TGTGCCAGCTCTACGTTATTGGGAGGTGGCTACACCTTC
abundance: -; v_gene: TRBV27; d_gene: -; j_gene: TRBJ1-2; CDR3aa: CASSGGLNYGYTF; CDR3nt: TGTGCCAGCAGTGGGGGACTAAACTATGGCTACACCTTC